The 28 T cell receptor beta chains presented below share a single source sample, sequenced in a study of shared clonotypes between healthy human individuals. TCRdb's table, derived via immunoSEQ multiplex PCR, lists solely in-frame clones and lacks some. The data show hundreds of thousands of clones, more than 75% seen once. Sequencing was done on a sample of PBMCs. All receptors come from a woman aged 40 to 50 in good health. Some clones in this sample may be carry-over from other donors' samples.

The V gene is TRBV18, the J gene TRBJ2-7; D may be TRBD1 or TRBD2 (5 bases each). This CDR3 comprises 15 residues. In germline, CDR1 is KGHSH, CDR2 LQKENI. Trimming cost V 6 bases and J 2 bases, with 17 bases left between them. The CDR3 loop is CASSLGPSPTYEQYF. In DNA, the CDR3 is TGTGCCAGCTCTCTGGGACCCTCGCCAACCTACGAGCAGTACTTC.

This chain uses TRBV30 with TRBJ1-2; D unresolved. V was trimmed by 0 bases and J by 3 bases, leaving 11 bases between them. The V gene's germline CDR1 is GTSNPN and CDR2 SVGIG (reference sequence). This CDR3 has 14 amino acids. The CDR3 loop is CAWSVLGGYYGYTF. CDR3 in DNA: TGTGCCTGGAGTGTACTCGGCGGCTACTATGGCTACACCTTC.

In this sample, this clone turned up once. This chain links TRBV25-1 with TRBJ2-3, with 10 bases matching TRBD2. With 5 bases clipped from V and 4 bases from J, the junction kept 6 bases outside the gene matches. The V gene's germline CDR1 is MGHDK and CDR2 SYGVNS. The CDR3 is 15 residues long. The CDR3 reads CASSTSGKGSDTQYF. The CDR3 coding sequence is TGTGCCAGCAGTACTAGCGGGAAAGGCTCAGATACGCAGTATTTT.

V usage is TRBV7-2 and J usage is TRBJ2-4; D not resolved. V lost 0 bases and J 0 bases, leaving 3 bases between the germline ends. Germline assignment: CDR1 SGHTA and CDR2 FQGNSA. This CDR3 comprises 14 residues. CDR3 sequence: CASSLALAKNIQYF. The CDR3 nucleotides read TGTGCCAGCAGCTTAGCTCTAGCCAAAAACATTCAGTACTTC.

This clone was seen only once. The chain combines TRBV7-9 with TRBJ2-7; 9 bases are a match to TRBD1. Germline V gene sequence: CDR1 SEHNR, CDR2 FQNEAQ (reference sequence). V lost 5 bases and J lost 5; bases outside the gene matches: 13. This CDR3 is 16 amino acids long. In DNA, the CDR3 is TGTGCCAGCAGCCAAGGCTGGGGACAGGGTGAGAACGAGCAGTACTTC. It translates to CASSQGWGQGENEQYF.

The CDR3 DNA reads as TGTGCCAGCAGCTTACTAGCGGGGGGCACAGATACGCAGTATTTT. Encoded protein: CASSLLAGGTDTQYF. The genes are TRBV7-3 and TRBJ2-3; 10 bases match TRBD2. The length of the CDR3 is 15 residues. With 2 bases clipped from V and 1 base from J, the junction kept 0 bases outside the gene matches. Germline CDR1 and CDR2: SGHTA and FQGTGA.

This chain links TRBV2 with TRBJ2-2, with 10 nucleotides matching TRBD2. Germline CDR1 reads SNHLY; CDR2 reads FYNNEI. The CDR3 has 19 residues. The V and J ends lost 2 bases and 1 base, in that order; junction bases with no gene match: 10. The CDR3 loop is CASSENGLAADLNTGELFF. CDR3 nucleotide sequence: TGTGCCAGCAGTGAAAACGGACTAGCGGCAGATCTGAACACCGGGGAGCTGTTTTTT. Full variable domain (remainder filled in from reference TRBV2 and TRBJ2-2): EPEVTQTPSHQVTQMGQEVILRCVPISNHLYFYWYRQILGQKVEFLVSFYNNEISEKSEIFDDQFSVERPDGSNFTLKIRSTKLEDSAMYFCASSENGLAADLNTGELFFGEGSRLTVL.

V gene TRBV28 combines with J gene TRBJ1-5, with a tentative D call TRBD1 (5 bases). V lost 7 bases and J 0 bases, leaving 19 bases between the germline ends. The V gene's germline CDR1 is MDHEN and CDR2 SYDVKM. This CDR3 comprises 17 residues. CDR3 DNA sequence: TGTGCCAGCACCCGACCCTGGACACCCTATAGCAATCAGCCCCAGCATTTT. This gives the protein CASTRPWTPYSNQPQHF.

This rearrangement joins TRBV2 to TRBJ2-1; D possibly uses TRBD1 or TRBD2 (5 bases each). Per germline, CDR1 SNHLY and CDR2 FYNNEI. This CDR3 has 11 amino acids. Trimming left V 6 bases short and J 14 bases short, with 14 bases between. This CDR3 is CASRAGDHEFF. In DNA form, the CDR3 reads TGTGCCAGCAGGGCCGGGGACCACGAGTTCTTC.

This chain uses TRBV10-3 with TRBJ1-2; the D gene is possibly TRBD1 (5 bases). The CDR3 runs to 14 residues. The V end was cut by 4 bases, the J end by 5 bases, with 14 bases between. Germline V CDR1 and CDR2: ENHRY, SYGVKD. The DNA for the CDR3 is TGTGCCATCAGTGGTGGAGGGACCTTATATGGCTACACCTTC. Protein sequence: CAISGGGTLYGYTF.

The rearrangement uses TRBV2 and TRBJ2-5; D unclear. The CDR3 has 12 amino acids. CDR1 and CDR2 (germline): SNHLY, FYNNEI. V lost 6 bases, J lost 0 bases, and 5 bases lay in between. Written as DNA, the CDR3 is TGTGCCAGCAGCGTTTACCAAGAGACCCAGTACTTC. This translates into CASSVYQETQYF.

The J gene is TRBJ1-5, the V gene TRBV6-1, with D perhaps matching TRBD1 (6 bases). V lost 2 bases, J lost 1 base, and 9 bases lay in between. Germline V gives CDR1 MNHNS, CDR2 SASEGT. The CDR3 contains 15 residues. The CDR3 region is CASSEWGGSNQPQHF. The CDR3 DNA reads TGTGCCAGCAGTGAATGGGGGGGCAGCAATCAGCCCCAGCATTTT.

The chain couples TRBV6-1 to TRBJ1-5; 7 bases align to TRBD1. The germline V gene has CDR1 MNHNS and CDR2 SASEGT. The CDR3 sequence is 16 residues long. V trimming: 4 bases; J trimming: 0 bases; junction bases outside the gene matches: 6. CDR3 in DNA: TGTGCCAGCAGTGTTGTTGCAGGGGGTAGCAATCAGCCCCAGCATTTT. Translation gives CASSVVAGGSNQPQHF.

This chain uses TRBV10-3 with TRBJ2-3, with TRBD1 matching 8 bases. CDR1 and CDR2 from the germline V gene are ENHRY and SYGVKD. V trimming: 0 bases; J trimming: 5 bases; junction bases outside the gene matches: 7. The CDR3 contains 16 residues. Here the CDR3 reads CAISESGTGGVDTQYF. The CDR3 DNA reads TGTGCCATCAGTGAGTCCGGAACAGGGGGAGTAGATACGCAGTATTTT.

The chain joins TRBV29-1 to TRBJ2-7; D gene unclear. This CDR3 contains 12 residues. CDR1 and CDR2 (germline): SQVTM, ANQGSEA. Trimming pared 4 bases from V and 0 bases from J, leaving 7 bases between. The CDR3 here is CSVAGSSYEQYF. The CDR3 coding sequence is TGCAGCGTTGCGGGCAGCTCCTACGAGCAGTACTTC.

This chain joins TRBV29-1 and TRBJ1-3; unclear D gene. Germline V gene sequence: CDR1 SQVTM, CDR2 ANQGSEA. The CDR3 is 12 residues long. V gave up 7 bases and J gave up 0 bases, with 7 bases separating them. Written as DNA, the CDR3 is TGCAGCGGAGGGATCTCTGGAAACACCATATATTTT. This codes for CSGGISGNTIYF.

This chain links TRBV19 with TRBJ1-1, with no clear D. Germline V gene data show CDR1 as LNHDA and CDR2 as SQIVND (reference sequence). The V end lost 5 bases, the J end lost 8 bases, and 15 bases lay between the germline ends. The CDR3 length is 13 residues. This chain's CDR3 is CASSAPPGSEAFF. The CDR3 nucleotides read TGTGCCAGTAGTGCCCCCCCAGGATCCGAAGCTTTCTTT.

The CDR3 loop is CASSLGLAGVGETQYF. CDR3 DNA: TGTGCCAGCAGCTTGGGACTAGCGGGAGTAGGGGAGACCCAGTACTTC. This sequence joins TRBV9 and TRBJ2-5; TRBD2 matches 14 bases. The CDR3 extends over 16 amino acids. The V gene end was trimmed by 4 bases and the J gene end by 5 bases; junction bases not matched to a gene: 7. Germline-derived CDR1 and CDR2 are SGDLS and YYNGEE. The whole variable domain, remainder taken from reference TRBV9 and TRBJ2-5, is DSGVTQTPKHLITATGQRVTLRCSPRSGDLSVYWYQQSLDQGLQFLIQYYNGEERAKGNILERFSAQQFPDLHSELNLSSLELGDSALYFCASSLGLAGVGETQYFGPGTRLLVL.

V gene TRBV5-1 combines with J gene TRBJ2-2; TRBD2 is a possible D gene (5 bases). The V end was cut by 4 bases, the J end by 0 bases, with 10 bases between. Germline-derived CDR1 and CDR2 are SGHRS and YFSETQ. This CDR3 is built from 15 residues. This chain's CDR3 is CASSGGSPNTGELFF. CDR3 nucleotide sequence: TGCGCCAGCAGCGGCGGGTCTCCGAACACCGGGGAGCTGTTTTTT.

V gene TRBV5-6 combines with J gene TRBJ2-1; D unclear. Trimming took 3 bases from V and 0 from J, leaving 13 bases between them. CDR1 is SGHDT, CDR2 YYEEEE, per germline. CDR3 length equals 16 residues. The CDR3 DNA follows: TGTGCCAGCAGCTCGTACAGTGCCCTCTCCTACAATGAGCAGTTCTTC. Translating gives CASSSYSALSYNEQFF.

This sequence joins TRBV28 and TRBJ1-3; D perhaps matches TRBD1 (6 bases). Germline CDR1 and CDR2: MDHEN and SYDVKM. The ends were cut back, 7 bases at V and 1 base at J, with 11 bases in the middle. CDR3 length: 14 amino acids. The CDR3: CASNPGVSGNTIYF. CDR3 sequence (DNA): TGTGCCAGCAATCCAGGGGTGTCTGGAAACACCATATATTTT.

This clone was seen a single time. V usage is TRBV18 and J usage is TRBJ2-2; 8 positions agree with TRBD2. Germline CDR1 and CDR2: KGHSH and LQKENI. V lost 5 bases and J lost 3; bases outside the gene matches: 5. There are 15 residues in the CDR3. This CDR3 reads CASSSSGSDTGELFF. The CDR3 bases are TGTGCCAGCTCATCCAGCGGGAGTGACACCGGGGAGCTGTTTTTT.

The gene calls are TRBV2 and TRBJ1-2; 9 bases line up with TRBD1. Germline V gene sequence: CDR1 SNHLY, CDR2 FYNNEI. J lost 5 bases, V lost 6 bases, and 7 bases had no gene match. The CDR3 is 14 amino acids. The CDR3 DNA is TGTGCCAGCAGAGGGACAGGGAGGTCTTATGGCTACACCTTC. The encoded protein is CASRGTGRSYGYTF.

As for this clone: Other DNA variants within this sample encode the same CDR3. The rearrangement links TRBV9 to TRBJ1-3; 8 bases align to TRBD1. The CDR3 contains 15 residues. V shed 3 bases and J 0 bases; nucleotides not matched to a gene: 2. CDR1 and CDR2 from the germline V gene are SGDLS and YYNGEE. The CDR3 here is CASSATGASGNTIYF. DNA of the CDR3: TGTGCCAGCAGCGCGACAGGGGCCTCTGGAAACACCATATATTTT. Filled out from reference TRBV9 and TRBJ1-3, the complete variable domain reads DSGVTQTPKHLITATGQRVTLRCSPRSGDLSVYWYQQSLDQGLQFLIQYYNGEERAKGNILERFSAQQFPDLHSELNLSSLELGDSALYFCASSATGASGNTIYFGEGSWLTVV.

The chain carries TRBV28 and TRBJ2-7, with a possible D match to TRBD1 (6 bases). This CDR3 is built from 13 residues. Germline V gives CDR1 MDHEN, CDR2 SYDVKM. Deletions cut 4 bases from V and 3 bases from J, with 10 bases between. CDR3 bases: TGTGCCAGCAGTTCGGGACAAGACTACGAGCAGTACTTC. Its translation is CASSSGQDYEQYF.

The genes are TRBV5-4 and TRBJ2-3; 12 bases map to TRBD2. The CDR3 covers 19 residues. Trimming cost V 2 bases and J 9 bases; bases outside gene matches: 19. Germline values: CDR1 SGHNT, CDR2 YYREEE (reference sequence). The CDR3 loop is CASSFDLWTSGDREGTQYF. CDR3 sequence (DNA): TGTGCCAGCAGCTTTGATCTATGGACTAGCGGGGACAGAGAAGGGACGCAGTATTTT. Combining the CDR3 with reference TRBV5-4 and TRBJ2-3 gives the whole variable domain ETGVTQSPTHLIKTRGQQVTLRCSSQSGHNTVSWYQQALGQGPQFIFQYYREEENGRGNFPPRFSGLQFPNYSSELNVNALELDDSALYLCASSFDLWTSGDREGTQYFGPGTRLTVL.

The chain uses TRBV29-1 and TRBJ2-7; 8 bases agree with TRBD1. The germline gives CDR1 SQVTM, CDR2 ANQGSEA. CDR3 length equals 13 residues. The trim removed 7 bases at V and 7 bases at J, leaving 12 bases unmatched. CDR3 nucleotides: TGCAGCGGAGCGGACAGGGTAGTTGGGGAGCAGTACTTC. It is translated as CSGADRVVGEQYF.

A single count supports this clone. J is TRBJ2-1 and V is TRBV6-1; TRBD2 matches 8 bases. The ends lost 8 bases at V and 8 bases at J; junction bases unmatched: 14. The CDR3 length is 15 residues. Germline V lookup: CDR1 MNHNS, CDR2 SASEGT. The CDR3 sequence: CASAWERELLHEQFF. The CDR3, as DNA: TGTGCCAGCGCCTGGGAGCGGGAGCTCTTGCATGAGCAGTTCTTC.